Following are 20 T cell receptor beta chains from one sample sequenced in a study of radiation and T cells in renal cell carcinoma. Libraries were prepared by immunoSEQ multiplex PCR; TCRdb keeps only in-frame clonotypes and omits some of them. The data hold 100,000 to 150,000 clones, with 81% observed a single time. Stated time point: blood 2 weeks post-SBRT. Treatment here: 15 Gy SBRT to primary tumor, nephrectomy 4 weeks later. Specimen: blood, collected from a patient whose treatment included radiotherapy and nephrectomy. Receptors originate from a man in his fifties or sixties with renal cell carcinoma.

This chain links TRBV20-1 with TRBJ2-1, with D hard to call. The CDR3 is 11 amino acids. In germline, CDR1 is DFQATT, CDR2 SNEGSKA (reference sequence). Trimming shortened V by 4 bases and J by 8 bases, and 9 bases separated the two germline ends. CDR3 protein: CSATDLDEQFF. The CDR3, as DNA: TGCAGTGCTACAGACCTCGATGAGCAGTTCTTC.

The chain employs TRBV5-4 and TRBJ2-5, with 14 bases lining up with TRBD2. This CDR3 is 19 amino acids long. Trimming took 0 bases from V and 3 from J; bases not matched to a gene: 10. Germline CDR1 and CDR2: SGHNT and YYREEE (reference sequence). The CDR3, as DNA: TGTGCCAGCAGCTTGGGTCCCGGTGGGACTAGCGGGGGTAAAGAGACCCAGTACTTC. It specifies CASSLGPGGTSGGKETQYF.

This clone has just a few counts. The chain has TRBV19 and TRBJ2-5, with 9 positions matching TRBD1. V lost 4 bases, J lost 4 bases, and 7 bases stayed unmatched. CDR1 is LNHDA, CDR2 SQIVND, per germline (reference sequence). The CDR3 totals 15 residues. This CDR3 is CASSNYRGLRETQYF. DNA of the CDR3: TGTGCCAGTAGTAACTACAGGGGGCTACGAGAGACCCAGTACTTC.

V is TRBV10-3 and J is TRBJ1-5; D remains unclear. Looked up from germline, CDR1 is ENHRY and CDR2 is SYGVKD. V lost 0 bases to trimming and J lost 11 bases, with 14 bases between them. The CDR3 has 14 residues. CDR3 region: CAISESGSSSAQHF. In DNA form, the CDR3 reads TGTGCCATCAGTGAGTCAGGGAGTAGCTCGGCCCAGCATTTT.

CDR3 bases: TGTGCCAGCAGCCAAACAGATTATGGCTACACCTTC. Translating gives CASSQTDYGYTF. The chain recombines TRBV7-8 with TRBJ1-2; D not certain. CDR3 length: 12 amino acids. Deletions cut 5 bases from V and 5 bases from J, with 9 bases between. Germline V CDR1 and CDR2: SGHVS, FQNEAQ.

The rearrangement joins TRBV5-1 to TRBJ2-7; maybe TRBD1 (5 bases). The V and J ends lost 0 bases and 6 bases respectively, with 7 bases between them. The CDR3 totals 12 residues. The V gene's germline CDR1 is SGHRS and CDR2 YFSETQ. The CDR3 is CASSLGTLEQYF. The CDR3 nucleotides are TGCGCCAGCAGCTTGGGGACACTCGAGCAGTACTTC.

This chain connects TRBV19 to TRBJ2-1, with 11 bases aligning to TRBD2. Germline V gene data show CDR1 as LNHDA and CDR2 as SQIVND (reference sequence). This CDR3 region has 15 residues. V gave up 6 bases and J gave up 6 bases; unmatched junction bases: 7. Here the CDR3 reads CASRVAGGLTNEQFF. The CDR3 DNA follows: TGTGCCAGTAGGGTAGCGGGAGGGCTGACCAATGAGCAGTTCTTC.

The gene calls are TRBV6-1 and TRBJ1-2; 8 bases fit TRBD1. Trimming removed 10 bases from V and 3 bases from J; junction bases left unmatched: 4. Germline CDR1 and CDR2: MNHNS and SASEGT. The CDR3 loop spans 12 amino acids. CDR3 bases: TGTGCCAACGGGGACAGGTACTATGGCTACACCTTC. Protein product: CANGDRYYGYTF.

The chain joins TRBV5-1 to TRBJ2-3; D not certain. The germline gives CDR1 SGHRS, CDR2 YFSETQ. The CDR3 contains 14 residues. Trimming cost V 1 base and J 4 bases, with 10 bases left between them. CDR3 in DNA: TGCGCCAGCAGCTTGAGCCTCGACCCAGATACGCAGTATTTT. Amino acids: CASSLSLDPDTQYF.

Remarks on this clone: A far bigger clonotype differs at one base, so this is likely a read error. This chain joins TRBV5-6 and TRBJ2-1; unclear D gene. Trimming pared 0 bases from V and 6 bases from J, leaving 4 bases between. Germline V gene sequence: CDR1 SGHDT, CDR2 YYEEEE. The CDR3 covers 12 residues. The CDR3, as DNA: TGTGCCAGCAGCTTGGACTCCAATGAGCAGTTCTTC. Its translation: CASSLDSNEQFF.

This chain's CDR3 is CASSAAWGQGSPTNEKLFF. DNA for the CDR3: TGTGCCAGCAGTGCCGCCTGGGGACAGGGGTCCCCAACTAATGAAAAACTGTTTTTT. V gene TRBV28 combines with J gene TRBJ1-4; 10 bases line up with TRBD1. Germline V gene data show CDR1 as MDHEN and CDR2 as SYDVKM. CDR3 length equals 19 residues. J lost 0 bases, V lost 5 bases, and 12 bases had no gene match.

The chain carries TRBV6-6 and TRBJ2-7; a possible D gene is TRBD1 (6 bases). CDR1 and CDR2 (germline): MNHNY, SVGAGI (reference sequence). This CDR3 has 12 residues. V was cut by 6 bases and J by 5 bases, with 11 bases left in between. CDR3: CASRPDRNEQYF. CDR3 nucleotides: TGTGCCAGCAGACCGGACAGAAACGAGCAGTACTTC.

This rearrangement joins TRBV5-1 to TRBJ2-7; 9 bases match TRBD2. Trimming took 0 bases from V and 6 from J; bases not matched to a gene: 10. This CDR3 has 16 amino acids. Per the germline V gene, CDR1 is SGHRS and CDR2 is YFSETQ. CDR3 sequence (DNA): TGCGCCAGCAGCTTGGCGCGCGGGAGGGCCACAATCGAGCAGTACTTC. Translation gives CASSLARGRATIEQYF.

This clone showed up just a few times. The chain links TRBV10-3 to TRBJ1-4; D gene ambiguous. Deletions cut 1 base from V and 8 bases from J, with 11 bases between. The CDR3 covers 14 residues. CDR1 ENHRY and CDR2 SYGVKD come from the germline V gene. The CDR3 DNA follows: TGTGCCATCAGTGAGTTGGCAGAAGGGGAAAAACTGTTTTTT. Protein product: CAISELAEGEKLFF.

J is TRBJ2-1 and V is TRBV4-1; no reliable D call. Trimming cost V 4 bases and J 0 bases, with 13 bases left between them. CDR1 and CDR2 from the germline V gene are MGHRA and YSYEKL. This CDR3 region has 16 residues. In DNA, the CDR3 is TGCGCCAGCAGCCCACGGACCCTGAGCTCCTACAATGAGCAGTTCTTC. Translating it yields CASSPRTLSSYNEQFF.

The chain uses TRBV6-6 and TRBJ1-1, with 11 positions matching TRBD1. The ends lost 2 bases at V and 4 bases at J; junction bases unmatched: 3. Germline values: CDR1 MNHNY, CDR2 SVGAGI (reference sequence). The CDR3 runs to 15 residues. The CDR3 sequence: CASSYGQGAGTEAFF. The CDR3 DNA reads as TGTGCCAGCAGTTACGGACAGGGGGCGGGCACTGAAGCTTTCTTT.

The chain joins TRBV18 to TRBJ2-7; 7 positions match TRBD1. CDR1 KGHSH and CDR2 LQKENI come from the germline V gene. This CDR3 region has 14 residues. J lost 0 bases, V lost 6 bases, and 5 bases had no gene match. CDR3 amino acids: CASSPGTASYEQYF. The CDR3 DNA reads TGTGCCAGCTCGCCCGGGACAGCCTCCTACGAGCAGTACTTC.

The V gene is TRBV5-1, the J gene TRBJ1-2; D call uncertain. The germline V and J ends were trimmed by 3 bases and 7 bases, with 16 bases remaining between them. This CDR3 has 14 residues. CDR1 SGHRS and CDR2 YFSETQ come from the germline V gene. As DNA, the CDR3 is TGCGCCAGCAGCTCTTTGGTCAGCCAAGCTGGCTACACCTTC. Translation gives CASSSLVSQAGYTF.

J is TRBJ1-1 and V is TRBV6-1, with D possibly matching TRBD1 (5 bases). V was clipped by 5 bases and J by 2 bases, with 12 bases between them. CDR1 is MNHNS and CDR2 is SASEGT in the germline V gene. CDR3 length: 14 residues. In DNA form, the CDR3 reads TGTGCCAGCAGTTGGGAGGGGCGTAACACTGAAGCTTTCTTT. The encoded protein is CASSWEGRNTEAFF.

CDR3 amino acids: CASSLGSGGAYEQYF. CDR3 nucleotides: TGTGCCAGCAGCTTAGGTAGCGGGGGAGCCTACGAGCAGTACTTC. This chain uses TRBV7-6 with TRBJ2-7; 9 positions match TRBD2. Germline values: CDR1 SGHVS, CDR2 FNYEAQ. CDR3 length: 15 residues. With 1 base clipped from V and 2 bases from J, the junction kept 3 bases outside the gene matches.